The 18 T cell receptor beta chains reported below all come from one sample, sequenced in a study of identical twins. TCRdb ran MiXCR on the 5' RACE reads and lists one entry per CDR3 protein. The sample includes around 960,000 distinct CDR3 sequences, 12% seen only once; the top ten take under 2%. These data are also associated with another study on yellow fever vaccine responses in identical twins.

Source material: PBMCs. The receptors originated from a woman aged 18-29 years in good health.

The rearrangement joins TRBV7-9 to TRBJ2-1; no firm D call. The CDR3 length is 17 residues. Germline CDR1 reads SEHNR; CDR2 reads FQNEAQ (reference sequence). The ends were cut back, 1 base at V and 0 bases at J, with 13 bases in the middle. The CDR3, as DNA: TGTGCCAGCAGCTTAGAGGCCAGCCCCAGCTCCTACAATGAGCAGTTCTTC. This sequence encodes CASSLEASPSSYNEQFF.

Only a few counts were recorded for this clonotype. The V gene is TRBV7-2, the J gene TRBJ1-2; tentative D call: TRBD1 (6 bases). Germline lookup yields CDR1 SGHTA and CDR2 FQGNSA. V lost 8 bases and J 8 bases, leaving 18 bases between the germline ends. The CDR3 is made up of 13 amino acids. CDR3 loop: CASGLQGVLGYTF. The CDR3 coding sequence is TGTGCCAGCGGATTACAGGGCGTTTTGGGCTACACCTTC.

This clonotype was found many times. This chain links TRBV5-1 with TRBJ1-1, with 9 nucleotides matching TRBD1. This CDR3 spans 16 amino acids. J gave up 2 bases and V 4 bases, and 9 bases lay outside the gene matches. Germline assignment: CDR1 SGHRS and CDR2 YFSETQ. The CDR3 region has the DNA TGCGCCAGCAGCCGGACGGGGGACAGGGATAACACTGAAGCTTTCTTT. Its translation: CASSRTGDRDNTEAFF. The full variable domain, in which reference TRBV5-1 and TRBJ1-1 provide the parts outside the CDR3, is KAGVTQTPRYLIKTRGQQVTLSCSPISGHRSVSWYQQTPGQGLQFLFEYFSETQRNKGNFPGRFSGRQFSNSRSEMNVSTLELGDSALYLCASSRTGDRDNTEAFFGQGTRLTVV.

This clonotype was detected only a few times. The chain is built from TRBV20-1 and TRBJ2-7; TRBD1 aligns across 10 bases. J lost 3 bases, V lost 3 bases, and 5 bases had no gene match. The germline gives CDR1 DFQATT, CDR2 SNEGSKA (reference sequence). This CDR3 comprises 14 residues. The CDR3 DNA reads TGCAGTGCTAGTGGGGGGACAGGGGACTACGAGCAGTACGTC. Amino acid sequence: CSASGGTGDYEQYV.

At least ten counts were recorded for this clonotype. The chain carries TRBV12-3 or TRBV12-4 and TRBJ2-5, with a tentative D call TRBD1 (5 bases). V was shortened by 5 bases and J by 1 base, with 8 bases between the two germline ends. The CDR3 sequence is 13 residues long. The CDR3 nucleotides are TGTGCCAGCAGTCGACAGTTCCAAGAGACCCAGTACTTC. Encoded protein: CASSRQFQETQYF.

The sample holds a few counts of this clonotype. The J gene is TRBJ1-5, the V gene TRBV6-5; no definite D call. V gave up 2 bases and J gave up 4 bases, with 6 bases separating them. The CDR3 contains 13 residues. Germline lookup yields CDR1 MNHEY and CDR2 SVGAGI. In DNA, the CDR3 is TGTGCCAGCAGTTACGCTAAAAATCAGCCCCAGCATTTT. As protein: CASSYAKNQPQHF.

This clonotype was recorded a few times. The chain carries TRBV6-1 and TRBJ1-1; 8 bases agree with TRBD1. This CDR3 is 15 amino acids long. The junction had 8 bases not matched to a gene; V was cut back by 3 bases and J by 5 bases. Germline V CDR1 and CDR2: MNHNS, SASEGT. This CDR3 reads CASSDGQGARTEAFF. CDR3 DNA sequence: TGTGCCAGCAGTGATGGGCAGGGGGCTAGGACTGAAGCTTTCTTT.

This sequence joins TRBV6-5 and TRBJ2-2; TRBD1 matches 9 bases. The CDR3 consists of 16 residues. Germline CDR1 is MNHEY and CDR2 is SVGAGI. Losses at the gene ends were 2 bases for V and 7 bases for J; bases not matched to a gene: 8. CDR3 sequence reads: CASSYTPGQGVGELFF. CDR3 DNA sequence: TGTGCCAGCAGTTACACCCCGGGACAGGGAGTCGGGGAGCTGTTTTTT.

Here the CDR3 DNA reads TGTGCCAGCAGCTTGGGTTGGACAGGGGACTATAATTCACCCCTCCACTTT. Amino acids: CASSLGWTGDYNSPLHF. The rearrangement uses TRBV7-9 and TRBJ1-6, with 9 bases matching TRBD1. Trimming cost V 3 bases and J 3 bases; bases outside gene matches: 6. CDR1 and CDR2 from the germline V gene are SEHNR and FQNEAQ (reference sequence). The CDR3 loop spans 17 amino acids.

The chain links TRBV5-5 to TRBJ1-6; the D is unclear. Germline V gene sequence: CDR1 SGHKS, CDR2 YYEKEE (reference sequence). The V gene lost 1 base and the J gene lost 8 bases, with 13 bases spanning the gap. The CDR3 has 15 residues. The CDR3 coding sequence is TGTGCCAGCAGCTTGCGTGTAGTCACGTATTCACCCCTCCACTTT. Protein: CASSLRVVTYSPLHF.

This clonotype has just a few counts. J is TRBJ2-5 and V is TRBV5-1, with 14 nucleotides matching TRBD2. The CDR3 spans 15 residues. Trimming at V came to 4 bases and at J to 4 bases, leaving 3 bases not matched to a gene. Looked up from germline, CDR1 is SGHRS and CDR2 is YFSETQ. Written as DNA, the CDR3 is TGCGCCAGCAGCGTCGGACTAGCGGGAGGAGAGACCCAGTACTTC. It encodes CASSVGLAGGETQYF.

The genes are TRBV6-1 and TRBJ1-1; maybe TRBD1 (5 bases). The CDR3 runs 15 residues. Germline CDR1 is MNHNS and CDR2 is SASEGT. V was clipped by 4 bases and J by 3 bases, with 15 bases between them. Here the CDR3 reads CASSGGTLSDTEAFF. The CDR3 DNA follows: TGTGCCAGCAGTGGAGGGACTTTATCGGACACTGAAGCTTTCTTT.

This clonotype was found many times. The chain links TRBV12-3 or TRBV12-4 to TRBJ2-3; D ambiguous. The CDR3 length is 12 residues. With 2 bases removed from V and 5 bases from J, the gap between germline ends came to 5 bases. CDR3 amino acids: CASSLKGDTQYF. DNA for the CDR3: TGTGCCAGCAGTTTAAAGGGAGATACGCAGTATTTT.

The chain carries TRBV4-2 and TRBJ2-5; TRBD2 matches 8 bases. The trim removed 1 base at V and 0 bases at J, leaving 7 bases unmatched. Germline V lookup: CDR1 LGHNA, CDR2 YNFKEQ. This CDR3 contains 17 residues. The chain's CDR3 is CASSQVSGLGHQETQYF. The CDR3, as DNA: TGTGCCAGCAGCCAAGTTTCGGGACTAGGGCACCAAGAGACCCAGTACTTC.

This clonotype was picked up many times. CDR3 in amino acids: CASGPGGSSYNEQFF. The CDR3, as DNA: TGTGCCAGCGGCCCTGGAGGGAGCTCCTACAATGAGCAGTTCTTC. The rearrangement joins TRBV5-6 to TRBJ2-1; D may be TRBD2 (6 bases). The germline V and J ends were trimmed by 7 bases and 0 bases, with 14 bases remaining between them. CDR1 SGHDT and CDR2 YYEEEE come from the germline V gene. This CDR3 contains 15 residues. Full variable domain (missing parts from reference TRBV5-6 and TRBJ2-1): DAGVTQSPTHLIKTRGQQVTLRCSPKSGHDTVSWYQQALGQGPQFIFQYYEEEERQRGNFPDRFSGHQFPNYSSELNVNALLLGDSALYLCASGPGGSSYNEQFFGPGTRLTVL.

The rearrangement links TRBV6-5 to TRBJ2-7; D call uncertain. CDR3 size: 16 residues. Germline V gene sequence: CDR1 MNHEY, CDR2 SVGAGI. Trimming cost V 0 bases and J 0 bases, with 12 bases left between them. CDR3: CASSYSGDKSSYEQYF. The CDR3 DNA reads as TGTGCCAGCAGTTACTCTGGCGACAAGAGCTCCTACGAGCAGTACTTC.

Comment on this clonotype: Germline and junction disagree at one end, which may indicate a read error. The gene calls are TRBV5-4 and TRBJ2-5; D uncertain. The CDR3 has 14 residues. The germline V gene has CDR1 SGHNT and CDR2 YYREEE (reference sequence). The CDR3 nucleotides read TGTGCCATCAGCCCCGGGCTTAGCCGGGAGACCCAGTACTTC. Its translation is CAISPGLSRETQYF.

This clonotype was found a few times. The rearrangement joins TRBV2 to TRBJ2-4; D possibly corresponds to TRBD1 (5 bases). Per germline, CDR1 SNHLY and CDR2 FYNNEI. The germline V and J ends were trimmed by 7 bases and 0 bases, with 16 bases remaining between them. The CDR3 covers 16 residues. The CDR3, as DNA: TGTGCCAGCACCCCCCAGGGCAGTTTAGCCAAAAACATTCAGTACTTC. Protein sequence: CASTPQGSLAKNIQYF.